This TCR beta chain was retrieved from a study of blood T cell repertoires in COVID-19. The wider study: T cells, B-cell-depleted T cells, or PBMCs supplied cDNA or gDNA.

Methods used by the authors: Reference gene primer amplification yielded estimated nucleated cell counts. Measured with immunoSEQ multiplex PCR; TCRdb has only the in-frame clones, and not every one. That table furnishes V, J and clone size, whereas the DNA furnished D and trimming. The sample carries 150,000 to 200,000 clones, approximately 90% recorded once. The CDR3 loop spans 14 amino acids. CDR1 LNHDA and CDR2 SQIVND come from the germline V gene (reference sequence). Germline trimming cut 5 bases from V and 1 base from J; bases unmatched to any gene: 2. This sequence was found in a man aged 40-49 years with active or convalescent COVID-19. This sequence joins TRBV19 and TRBJ1-1; TRBD1 aligns across 9 bases. The material sequenced was peripheral blood. The DNA of the CDR3 is TGTGCCAGTAGTTCGGACAGGGGGAACACTGAAGCTTTCTTT. It specifies CASSSDRGNTEAFF.